These T cell receptor beta chains were read from a single sample in a study of T cells in Graves' hyperthyroidism and ophthalmopathy. TCRdb re-analysed the multiplex PCR reads in MiXCR, keeping a single row per CDR3 protein. Among 200,000 to 300,000 distinct CDR3 sequences listed, approximately 23% were seen once. The sequenced sample was blood. Source of these receptors: a woman aged 40 to 55 with Graves' ophthalmopathy. The CDR3 runs from the conserved cysteine through the conserved F or W. A D gene is named only where the DNA matches it firmly. Size is stated for part of the rows, as once, few or many counts, or as a class when the clone is expanded.

>TRBV5-1|TRBJ1-5|.|.
CASSRSGVNQPQHF
TGCGCCAGCAGCCGGTCCGGGGTTAATCAGCCCCAGCATTTT
>TRBV6-1|TRBJ1-1|.|TRBD1
CASSHRGGDTEAFF
TGTGCCAGCAGCCACAGGGGAGGGGACACTGAAGCTTTCTTT
>TRBV19|TRBJ1-1|many|.
CASSIGKAGTEAFF
TGTGCCAGTAGTATAGGGAAGGCTGGCACTGAAGCTTTCTTT
>TRBV9|TRBJ1-5|.|.
CASSGDGAGQPQHF
TGTGCCAGCAGCGGGGATGGGGCCGGTCAGCCCCAGCATTTT
>TRBV18|TRBJ2-2|many|.
CASSPGTNTGELFF
TGTGCCAGCTCACCAGGGACGAACACCGGGGAGCTGTTTTTT
>TRBV7-9|TRBJ1-1|few|.
CASSPDRLNTEAFF
TGTGCCAGCAGCCCAGACAGACTGAACACTGAAGCTTTCTTT
>TRBV6-2/TRBV6-3|TRBJ2-7|.|TRBD1
CASSYADRENEQYF
TGTGCCAGCAGTTACGCGGACAGGGAGAACGAGCAGTACTTC
>TRBV6-5|TRBJ1-2|many|TRBD1
CASSPRTGSYGYTF
TGTGCCAGCAGCCCCAGGACAGGGAGCTATGGCTACACCTTC
>TRBV7-3|TRBJ2-5|few|.
CASSRGFARGLETQYF
TGTGCCAGCAGCCGCGGGTTCGCCCGGGGCCTGGAGACCCAGTACTTC
>TRBV7-9|TRBJ1-2|.|TRBD1
CASSLRTGWGGYTF
TGTGCCAGCAGCCTCCGGACAGGGTGGGGTGGCTACACCTTC
>TRBV15|TRBJ1-1|.|TRBD1
CATSRETGFEAFF
TGTGCCACCAGCAGAGAGACAGGGTTTGAAGCTTTCTTT
>TRBV28|TRBJ2-7|few|TRBD2
CASSFAIAGAEQYF
TGTGCCAGCAGTTTTGCCATAGCGGGGGCCGAGCAGTACTTC
>TRBV15|TRBJ2-7|.|TRBD1
CATSTAGQGAYEQYF
TGTGCCACCAGCACCGCGGGACAGGGGGCCTACGAGCAGTACTTC
>TRBV30|TRBJ2-2|many|.
CAWSTRILTGELFF
TGTGCCTGGAGTACTAGAATCCTCACCGGGGAGCTGTTTTTT
>TRBV5-1|TRBJ2-7|many|TRBD2
CASSPGTGLAASYEQYF
TGCGCCAGCAGCCCGGGAACCGGACTAGCGGCCTCCTACGAGCAGTACTTC
>TRBV6-2/TRBV6-3|TRBJ2-7|.|TRBD2
CASSGSGRPTF
TGTGCCAGCAGTGGTAGCGGGAGGCCCACCTTC
>TRBV27|TRBJ1-5|many|TRBD1
CASSTGGRGQPQHF
TGTGCCAGCAGTACAGGGGGCCGAGGGCAGCCCCAGCATTTT
>TRBV20-1|TRBJ2-7|many|TRBD2
CSASVAVAGGTEQYF
TGCAGTGCTAGTGTAGCGGTGGCGGGAGGGACGGAGCAGTACTTC
>TRBV12-3/TRBV12-4|TRBJ1-2|.|.
CASSGGIGYGYTF
TGTGCCAGCAGTGGGGGAATTGGCTATGGCTACACCTTC
>TRBV7-2|TRBJ2-5|.|.
CASSPQRGAGETQYF
TGTGCCAGCAGCCCTCAAAGGGGCGCAGGGGAGACCCAGTACTTC
>TRBV2|TRBJ1-1|many|.
CASLTTGNTEAFF
TGTGCCAGCCTAACTACAGGGAACACTGAAGCTTTCTTT
>TRBV28|TRBJ1-1|many|.
CASGTRDVANTEAFF
TGTGCCAGCGGTACCAGGGACGTAGCTAACACTGAAGCTTTCTTT
>TRBV6-5|TRBJ2-5|many|TRBD2
CASSYAGEGETQYF
TGTGCCAGCAGTTACGCGGGAGAGGGAGAGACCCAGTACTTC
>TRBV5-1|TRBJ2-7|many|.
CASSPRVGDGYEQYF
TGCGCCAGCAGCCCCCGGGTAGGAGACGGGTACGAGCAGTACTTC
>TRBV7-2|TRBJ2-7|many|.
CASSAPQGDEQYF
TGTGCCAGCAGCGCACCCCAGGGCGACGAGCAGTACTTC
>TRBV3-1|TRBJ2-2|many|.
CASSQEKIGTGELFF
TGTGCCAGCAGCCAAGAGAAAATCGGGACCGGGGAGCTGTTTTTT